One sample yielded the 18 T cell receptor beta chains listed below, sequenced in a study of cytomegalovirus exposure and HLA in healthy donors. The PCR made use of 60 Vbeta and 13 Jbeta primers. Generated by immunoSEQ multiplex PCR, the TCRdb table keeps only in-frame clones and is missing some. This sample's table reports some 110,000 clones. The sequenced material came from PBMCs. These receptors were obtained from a middle-aged man in good health and CMV-seronegative.

The rearrangement uses TRBV19 and TRBJ1-1; D is unresolved. The CDR3 is made up of 14 amino acids. V was shortened by 5 bases and J by 6 bases, with 16 bases between the two germline ends. Germline CDR1 is LNHDA and CDR2 is SQIVND (reference sequence). The DNA for the CDR3 is TGTGCCAGTAGTCTATATCAGCCCGGGGCTGAAGCTTTCTTT. This translates into CASSLYQPGAEAFF.

The chain is built from TRBV6-6 and TRBJ2-1; D remains ambiguous. The CDR3 has 14 residues. Germline values: CDR1 MNHNY, CDR2 SVGAGI (reference sequence). The V end lost 7 bases, the J end lost 8 bases, and 18 bases lay between the germline ends. The DNA of the CDR3 is TGTGCCAGCAACGAACCTTCGAGGAATTATGAGCAGTTCTTC. Translated: CASNEPSRNYEQFF.

The chain employs TRBV2 and TRBJ2-1; TRBD2 agrees at 7 bases. This CDR3 has 13 residues. Germline V CDR1 and CDR2: SNHLY, FYNNEI. The V gene end was trimmed by 7 bases and the J gene end by 10 bases; junction bases not matched to a gene: 10. The CDR3 DNA reads as TGTGCCAGCAACCCGGCTAGCGGTGGCGAGCAGTTCTTC. It encodes CASNPASGGEQFF. Supplemented by reference TRBV2 and TRBJ2-1, the full variable domain reads EPEVTQTPSHQVTQMGQEVILRCVPISNHLYFYWYRQILGQKVEFLVSFYNNEISEKSEIFDDQFSVERPDGSNFTLKIRSTKLEDSAMYFCASNPASGGEQFFGPGTRLTVL.

This CDR3 is CASSRTGMNTEAFF. CDR3 coding DNA: TGTGCCAGCTCAAGGACGGGGATGAACACTGAAGCTTTCTTT. The chain employs TRBV18 and TRBJ1-1; D ambiguous. This CDR3 is built from 14 residues. V was pared by 5 bases and J by 0 bases, with 10 bases between. CDR1 and CDR2 from the germline V gene are KGHSH and LQKENI.

The CDR3 reads CASSFRDRATVEQFF. The CDR3 bases are TGTGCCAGCAGTTTTCGCGACAGGGCAACCGTTGAGCAGTTCTTC. The genes are TRBV27 and TRBJ2-1; 7 bases agree with TRBD1. Per the germline V gene, CDR1 is MNHEY and CDR2 is SMNVEV (reference sequence). This CDR3 region has 15 residues. With V trimmed by 3 bases and J by 9 bases, 11 bases remained unmatched.

This chain joins TRBV2 and TRBJ2-1; 7 nucleotides agree with TRBD1. J gave up 4 bases and V 5 bases, and 8 bases lay outside the gene matches. This CDR3 spans 15 amino acids. Germline V gene sequence: CDR1 SNHLY, CDR2 FYNNEI. This CDR3 reads CASSPDRAQYNEQFF. The CDR3 coding sequence is TGTGCCAGCAGTCCAGACAGGGCGCAATACAATGAGCAGTTCTTC.

The chain uses TRBV19 and TRBJ1-1, with D unresolved. Per germline, CDR1 LNHDA and CDR2 SQIVND (reference sequence). The CDR3 runs to 14 residues. V was clipped by 7 bases and J by 10 bases, with 22 bases between them. CDR3 sequence (DNA): TGTGCCAGTACCCAATTCGGGGAGCCAATTGGAGCTTTCTTT. Amino acids: CASTQFGEPIGAFF.

This chain joins TRBV5-6 and TRBJ2-7; unclear D gene. Germline values: CDR1 SGHDT, CDR2 YYEEEE. V shed 4 bases and J shed 2 bases, with 13 bases lying between them. The CDR3 runs 14 residues. The CDR3 here is CASSPGGGTYEQYF. CDR3 DNA: TGTGCCAGCAGCCCCGGCGGCGGAACCTACGAGCAGTACTTC.

The chain uses TRBV10-2 and TRBJ2-5; 13 bases are shared with TRBD2. The ends lost 4 bases at V and 9 bases at J; junction bases unmatched: 17. The CDR3 loop spans 18 amino acids. The germline gives CDR1 WSHSY, CDR2 SAAADI. This CDR3 is CASSASGTSGDRKRPQYF. In DNA form, the CDR3 reads TGCGCCAGCAGTGCCTCCGGGACTAGCGGGGATAGGAAGAGACCCCAGTACTTC.

The CDR3 protein is CASSTRLASTDTQYF. CDR3 coding DNA: TGTGCCAGCAGTACTCGACTAGCTAGCACAGATACGCAGTATTTT. The rearrangement joins TRBV6-1 to TRBJ2-3, with 7 bases aligning to TRBD2. The CDR3 totals 15 residues. Germline V gene data show CDR1 as MNHNS and CDR2 as SASEGT. V was clipped by 5 bases and J by 0 bases; unmatched bases: 5.

The J gene is TRBJ1-3, the V gene TRBV28; TRBD1 might be the D (6 bases). Per the germline V gene, CDR1 is MDHEN and CDR2 is SYDVKM. Trimming pared 6 bases from V and 1 base from J, leaving 16 bases between. The CDR3 length is 16 residues. The CDR3 is CASRSPGVYSGNTIYF. CDR3 bases: TGTGCCAGCAGATCCCCAGGGGTATATTCTGGAAACACCATATATTTT.

J is TRBJ2-3 and V is TRBV6-4; 9 nucleotides line up with TRBD1. V lost 5 bases and J lost 1; bases outside the gene matches: 4. The CDR3 is 15 residues long. Per germline, CDR1 MRHNA and CDR2 SNTAGT. The CDR3 sequence: CASSNTGGRTDTQYF. The DNA of the CDR3 is TGTGCCAGCAGTAACACAGGGGGCCGCACAGATACGCAGTATTTT.

V usage is TRBV15 and J usage is TRBJ1-1; 7 nucleotides match TRBD1. The ends lost 3 bases at V and 5 bases at J; junction bases unmatched: 12. The germline V gene has CDR1 LNHNV and CDR2 YYDKDF (reference sequence). The CDR3 is 16 residues long. The CDR3 coding sequence is TGTGCCACCAGCAGCACCCAACAGGGGAGGAGGACTGAAGCTTTCTTT. Its protein product is CATSSTQQGRRTEAFF.

The chain has TRBV5-4 and TRBJ1-1; no clear D gene. CDR1 is SGHNT and CDR2 is YYREEE in the germline V gene (reference sequence). Trimming left V 0 bases short and J 1 base short, with 10 bases between. This CDR3 comprises 15 residues. The CDR3 here is CASSLGAGWNTEAFF. The CDR3 DNA reads TGTGCCAGCAGCTTGGGTGCAGGTTGGAACACTGAAGCTTTCTTT.

The chain links TRBV11-3 to TRBJ2-7, with a possible D match to TRBD1 (6 bases). From germline, CDR1 is SGHNT and CDR2 YENEEA. V shed 2 bases and J shed 3 bases, with 11 bases lying between them. This CDR3 spans 14 amino acids. CDR3 DNA: TGTGCCAGCAGCTTACTCCGGACAGTCTACGAGCAGTACTTC. Protein: CASSLLRTVYEQYF.

This chain links TRBV28 with TRBJ1-1, with 7 bases that match TRBD1. The CDR3 runs to 14 residues. CDR1 is MDHEN, CDR2 SYDVKM, per germline. Unmatched junction bases numbered 3, after V lost 5 bases and J lost 0 bases. The CDR3 sequence: CASSPTGVNTEAFF. CDR3 bases: TGTGCCAGCAGTCCAACAGGGGTGAACACTGAAGCTTTCTTT.

J is TRBJ2-2 and V is TRBV6-5, with TRBD2 identical over 10 bases. V lost 6 bases to trimming and J lost 8 bases; unmatched junction nucleotides: 6. Germline values: CDR1 MNHEY, CDR2 SVGAGI. This CDR3 comprises 14 residues. CDR3 nucleotide sequence: TGTGCCAGCAGCCCCGGGACTAGCGAAGGGGAGCTGTTTTTT. It yields the protein CASSPGTSEGELFF.

The chain combines TRBV18 with TRBJ1-1; 8 bases map to TRBD1. The CDR3 length is 13 residues. J gave up 10 bases and V 5 bases, and 9 bases lay outside the gene matches. The germline V gene has CDR1 KGHSH and CDR2 LQKENI. DNA of the CDR3: TGTGCCAGCTCATCAACAGGGGGTAAGCGAGCTTTCTTT. Residues: CASSSTGGKRAFF.